Each of the 14 T cell receptor beta chains below was sequenced from the same sample in a study of blood T cell repertoires in COVID-19. Profiling relied on immunoSEQ multiplex PCR, and the TCRdb table lists in-frame clones only, not all of them. This table holds about 280,000 clones, about four fifths found once. Sequencing input: peripheral blood. The receptor set was obtained from a woman between 50 and 59 years old who had recovered from COVID-19.

This chain joins TRBV19 and TRBJ2-7; 9 nucleotides align to TRBD1. Looked up from germline, CDR1 is LNHDA and CDR2 is SQIVND (reference sequence). Trimming cost V 8 bases and J 0 bases; bases outside gene matches: 8. The CDR3 has 15 residues. This CDR3 is CASSTGTGSSYEQYF. Written as DNA, the CDR3 is TGTGCCAGTTCAACCGGGACAGGGAGCTCCTACGAGCAGTACTTC.

The rearrangement uses TRBV7-9 and TRBJ2-3; TRBD1 might be the D (5 bases). Trimming shortened V by 8 bases and J by 5 bases, and 11 bases separated the two germline ends. Per the germline V gene, CDR1 is SEHNR and CDR2 is FQNEAQ (reference sequence). The CDR3 runs to 12 residues. CDR3 nucleotide sequence: TGTGCCAGCGGGGCGCTCGGAGATACGCAGTATTTT. Translating it yields CASGALGDTQYF. The entire variable domain, with the rest obtained from reference TRBV7-9 and TRBJ2-3, is as follows: DTGVSQNPRHKITKRGQNVTFRCDPISEHNRLYWYRQTLGQGPEFLTYFQNEAQLEKSRLLSDRFSAERPKGSFSTLEIQRTEQGDSAMYLCASGALGDTQYFGPGTRLTVL.

This rearrangement joins TRBV19 to TRBJ2-4, with 10 bases lining up with TRBD1. The CDR3 is made up of 15 amino acids. V gave up 7 bases and J gave up 6 bases; unmatched junction bases: 9. From germline, CDR1 is LNHDA and CDR2 SQIVND (reference sequence). The DNA for the CDR3 is TGTGCCAGTACCCAGGACAGGGGGGTCGGAAACATTCAGTACTTC. Translated: CASTQDRGVGNIQYF.

V and J are TRBV28 and TRBJ2-5; no reliable D call. The CDR3 covers 14 residues. Trimming stripped 5 bases from V and 5 bases from J, with 15 bases between. Germline assignment: CDR1 MDHEN and CDR2 SYDVKM. CDR3 residues: CASSLSRRRETQYF. The CDR3 region has the DNA TGTGCCAGCAGTCTTAGTCGGAGAAGGGAGACCCAGTACTTC. Filled out from reference TRBV28 and TRBJ2-5, the complete variable domain reads DVKVTQSSRYLVKRTGEKVFLECVQDMDHENMFWYRQDPGLGLRLIYFSYDVKMKEKGDIPEGYSVSREKKERFSLILESASTNQTSMYLCASSLSRRRETQYFGPGTRLLVL.

The V gene is TRBV19, the J gene TRBJ1-2, with D possibly matching TRBD1 (5 bases). The CDR3 is 14 residues long. V was shortened by 3 bases and J by 5 bases, with 13 bases between the two germline ends. CDR1 LNHDA and CDR2 SQIVND come from the germline V gene (reference sequence). CDR3 region: CASSIGGARYGYTF. CDR3 in DNA: TGTGCCAGTAGTATTGGCGGGGCGCGGTATGGCTACACCTTC.

V usage is TRBV12-3 or TRBV12-4 and J usage is TRBJ1-2, with a tentative D call TRBD1 (6 bases). V lost 3 bases to trimming and J lost 8 bases, with 13 bases between them. The CDR3 is 13 amino acids. Here the CDR3 reads CASSFTGHVGYTF. CDR3 in DNA: TGTGCCAGCAGTTTCACAGGGCACGTGGGCTACACCTTC.

The chain's CDR3 is CASSVSGGDQGTQYF. The CDR3 nucleotides read TGTGCCAGCAGCGTTAGCGGGGGGGACCAAGGTACGCAGTATTTT. The chain recombines TRBV9 with TRBJ2-3, with TRBD2 matching over 11 bases. The CDR3 is made up of 15 amino acids. Germline V gene lookup returns CDR1 SGDLS and CDR2 YYNGEE. V was pared by 2 bases and J by 8 bases, with 7 bases of the junction left unmatched.

The gene calls are TRBV19 and TRBJ1-5, with D tentatively TRBD1 (5 bases). This CDR3 is 14 amino acids long. Trimming took 5 bases from V and 4 from J, leaving 12 bases between them. Per germline, CDR1 LNHDA and CDR2 SQIVND (reference sequence). CDR3 residues: CASSSGLGNQPQHF. CDR3 nucleotide sequence: TGTGCCAGTAGTTCAGGGTTAGGGAATCAGCCCCAGCATTTT.

V usage is TRBV28 and J usage is TRBJ2-2, with 7 bases fitting TRBD1. The germline CDR1 and CDR2 sequences are MDHEN and SYDVKM. The CDR3 is made up of 15 amino acids. The junction had 12 bases not matched to a gene; V was cut back by 8 bases and J by 6 bases. The CDR3 reads CASSHGQAGAGELFF. The CDR3, as DNA: TGTGCCAGCTCCCATGGACAGGCTGGGGCCGGGGAGCTGTTTTTT.

The chain is built from TRBV24-1 and TRBJ2-5; D is possibly TRBD1 (5 bases). The CDR3 is 13 residues long. V was pared by 4 bases and J by 5 bases, with 10 bases between. The germline gives CDR1 KGHDR, CDR2 SFDVKD. The CDR3 DNA is TGTGCCACCAGTGACCCGAACAGGGAGACCCAGTACTTC. Translating gives CATSDPNRETQYF.

The chain carries TRBV6-5 and TRBJ1-6, with D unclear. The CDR3 extends over 14 amino acids. Trimming removed 2 bases from V and 4 bases from J, with 6 bases in between. The germline V gene encodes CDR1 MNHEY and CDR2 SVGAGI. CDR3: CASSYQAYNSPLHF. CDR3 nucleotide sequence: TGTGCCAGCAGTTACCAGGCGTATAATTCACCCCTCCACTTT.

CDR3 sequence: CASSQDRFATGLALSEQYF. The CDR3 nucleotides read TGTGCCAGCAGCCAAGATAGGTTCGCCACGGGACTAGCGCTCTCCGAGCAGTACTTC. This rearrangement joins TRBV4-2 to TRBJ2-7; TRBD2 agrees at 10 bases. Per the germline V gene, CDR1 is LGHNA and CDR2 is YNFKEQ. J gave up 6 bases and V 0 bases, and 17 bases lay outside the gene matches. The CDR3 is 19 amino acids.

The rearrangement joins TRBV19 to TRBJ1-5; D unclear. Per germline, CDR1 LNHDA and CDR2 SQIVND (reference sequence). Deletions cut 3 bases from V and 0 bases from J, with 6 bases between. This CDR3 is 14 amino acids long. This CDR3 reads CASSMYSSNQPQHF. CDR3 DNA: TGTGCCAGTAGTATGTACAGTAGCAATCAGCCCCAGCATTTT.

V usage is TRBV18 and J usage is TRBJ1-5; 8 bases map to TRBD1. This CDR3 contains 15 residues. Germline CDR1 and CDR2: KGHSH and LQKENI. J lost 2 bases, V lost 3 bases, and 3 bases had no gene match. For the CDR3, the DNA is TGTGCCAGCTCACCGGAGACAGGGGGCAATCAGCCCCAGCATTTT. It codes for CASSPETGGNQPQHF.